This entry describes one TCR beta chain. The data stem from a study of OX40 agonist ivuxolimab in advanced cancers. Across the study: An anti-OX40 (CD134) antibody with agonistic activity, ivuxolimab, was administered to patients.

V lost 3 bases and J 0 bases, leaving 10 bases between the germline ends. CDR3 length: 15 amino acids. Per germline, CDR1 MGHRA and CDR2 YSYEKL. The table came from immunoSEQ multiplex PCR; TCRdb's copy has only in-frame clones and leaves some out. The sample has tens of thousands of clones, more than 70% seen once; the top ten hold approximately 0.25%. The starting material was CD4+ or CD8+ T cells sorted from blood, obtained in a trial of the OX40 agonist ivuxolimab. The rearrangement links TRBV4-1 to TRBJ2-3; D may be TRBD1 (6 bases). The source of this sequence is an adult with an advanced solid tumor such as melanoma, head and neck, liver or kidney cancer. The CDR3 here is CASSQGHLSTDTQYF. For the CDR3, the DNA is TGCGCCAGCAGCCAGGGACACCTTAGCACAGATACGCAGTATTTT.